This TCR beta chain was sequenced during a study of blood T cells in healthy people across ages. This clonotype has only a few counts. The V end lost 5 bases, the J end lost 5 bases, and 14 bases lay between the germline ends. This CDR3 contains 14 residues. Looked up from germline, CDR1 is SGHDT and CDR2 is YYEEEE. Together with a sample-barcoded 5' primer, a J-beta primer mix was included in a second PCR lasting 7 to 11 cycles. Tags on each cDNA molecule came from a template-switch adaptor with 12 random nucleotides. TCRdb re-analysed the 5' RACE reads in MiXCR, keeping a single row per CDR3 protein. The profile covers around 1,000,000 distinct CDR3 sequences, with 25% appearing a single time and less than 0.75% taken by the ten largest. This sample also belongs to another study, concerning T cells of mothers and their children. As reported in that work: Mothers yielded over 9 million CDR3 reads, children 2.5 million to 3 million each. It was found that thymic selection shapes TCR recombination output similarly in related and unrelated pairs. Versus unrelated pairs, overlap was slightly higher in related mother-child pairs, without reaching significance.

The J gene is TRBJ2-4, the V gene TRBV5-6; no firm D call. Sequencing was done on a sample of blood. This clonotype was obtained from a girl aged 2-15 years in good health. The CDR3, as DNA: TGTGCCAGCAGTTCTTTTTCCCAGGAAAACATTCAGTACTTC. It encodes CASSSFSQENIQYF.